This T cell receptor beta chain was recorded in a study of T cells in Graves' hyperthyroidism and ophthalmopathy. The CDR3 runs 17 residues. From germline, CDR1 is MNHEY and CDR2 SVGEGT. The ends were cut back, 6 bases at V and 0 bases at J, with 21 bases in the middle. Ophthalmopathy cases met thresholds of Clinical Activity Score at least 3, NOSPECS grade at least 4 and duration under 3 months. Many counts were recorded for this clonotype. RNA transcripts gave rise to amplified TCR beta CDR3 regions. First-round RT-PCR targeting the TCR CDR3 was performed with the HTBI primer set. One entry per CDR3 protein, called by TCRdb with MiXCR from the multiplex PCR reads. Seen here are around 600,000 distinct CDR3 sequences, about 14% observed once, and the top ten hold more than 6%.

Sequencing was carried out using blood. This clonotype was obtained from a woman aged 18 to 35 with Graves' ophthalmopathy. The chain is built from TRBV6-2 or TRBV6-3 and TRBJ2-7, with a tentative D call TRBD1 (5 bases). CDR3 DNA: TGTGCCAGCAGATCGAGGCAATGGGGAACAGGCTCCTACGAGCAGTACTTC. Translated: CASRSRQWGTGSYEQYF.